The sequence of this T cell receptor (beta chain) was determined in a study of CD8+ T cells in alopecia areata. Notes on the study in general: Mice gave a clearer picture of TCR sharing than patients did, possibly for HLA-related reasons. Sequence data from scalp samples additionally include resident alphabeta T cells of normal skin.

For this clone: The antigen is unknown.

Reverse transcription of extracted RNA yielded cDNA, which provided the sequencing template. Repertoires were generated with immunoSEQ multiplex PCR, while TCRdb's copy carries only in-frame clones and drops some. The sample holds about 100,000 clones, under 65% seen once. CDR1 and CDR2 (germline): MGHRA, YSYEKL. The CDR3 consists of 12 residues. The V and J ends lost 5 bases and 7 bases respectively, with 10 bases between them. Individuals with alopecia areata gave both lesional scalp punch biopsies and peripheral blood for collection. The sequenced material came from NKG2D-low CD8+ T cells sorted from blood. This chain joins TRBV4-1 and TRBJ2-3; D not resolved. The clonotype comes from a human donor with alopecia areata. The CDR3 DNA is TGCGCCAGCAGCGGGTCACAGAATACGCAGTATTTT. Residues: CASSGSQNTQYF.